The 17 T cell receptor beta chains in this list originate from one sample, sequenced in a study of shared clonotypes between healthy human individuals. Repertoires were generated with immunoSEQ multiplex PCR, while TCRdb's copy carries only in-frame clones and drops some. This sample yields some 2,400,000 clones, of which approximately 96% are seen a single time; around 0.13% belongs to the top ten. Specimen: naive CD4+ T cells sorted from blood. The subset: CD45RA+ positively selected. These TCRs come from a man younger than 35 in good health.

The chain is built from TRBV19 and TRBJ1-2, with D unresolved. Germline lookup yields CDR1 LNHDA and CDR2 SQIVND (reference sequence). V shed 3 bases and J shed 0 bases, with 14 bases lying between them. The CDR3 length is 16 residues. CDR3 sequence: CASSIEAKGANYGYTF. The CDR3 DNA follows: TGTGCCAGTAGTATTGAAGCTAAGGGAGCTAACTATGGCTACACCTTC.

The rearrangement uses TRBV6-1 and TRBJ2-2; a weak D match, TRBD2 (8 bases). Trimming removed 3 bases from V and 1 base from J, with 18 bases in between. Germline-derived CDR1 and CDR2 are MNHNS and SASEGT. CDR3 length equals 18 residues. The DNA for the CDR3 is TGTGCCAGCAGTGAGAGGGGGCTAGCGGGTGTGAACACCGGGGAGCTGTTTTTT. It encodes CASSERGLAGVNTGELFF.

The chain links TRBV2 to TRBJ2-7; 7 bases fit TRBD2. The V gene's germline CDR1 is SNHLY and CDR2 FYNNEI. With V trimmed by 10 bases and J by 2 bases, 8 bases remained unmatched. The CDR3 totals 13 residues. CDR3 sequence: CATQLAMAYEQYF. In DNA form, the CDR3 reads TGTGCCACCCAACTAGCGATGGCCTACGAGCAGTACTTC.

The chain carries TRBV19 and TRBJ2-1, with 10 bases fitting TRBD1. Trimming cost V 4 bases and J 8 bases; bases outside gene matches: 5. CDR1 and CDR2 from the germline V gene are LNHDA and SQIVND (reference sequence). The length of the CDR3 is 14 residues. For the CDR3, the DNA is TGTGCCAGTAGTAGGGACAGGGGTATCGATGAGCAGTTCTTC. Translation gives CASSRDRGIDEQFF.

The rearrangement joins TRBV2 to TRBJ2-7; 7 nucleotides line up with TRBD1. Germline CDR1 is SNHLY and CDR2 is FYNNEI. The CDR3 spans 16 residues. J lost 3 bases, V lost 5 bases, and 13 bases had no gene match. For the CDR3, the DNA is TGTGCCAGCAGTCCTGAGCTTGGGACAGCTTACTACGAGCAGTACTTC. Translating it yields CASSPELGTAYYEQYF.

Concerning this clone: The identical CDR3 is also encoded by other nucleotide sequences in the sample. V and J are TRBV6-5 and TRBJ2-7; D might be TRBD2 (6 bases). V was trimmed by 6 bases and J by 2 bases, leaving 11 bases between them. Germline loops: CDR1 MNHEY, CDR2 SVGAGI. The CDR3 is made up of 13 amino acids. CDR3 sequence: CASRRDGAYEQYF. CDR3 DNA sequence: TGTGCCAGCAGGCGGGACGGAGCCTACGAGCAGTACTTC.

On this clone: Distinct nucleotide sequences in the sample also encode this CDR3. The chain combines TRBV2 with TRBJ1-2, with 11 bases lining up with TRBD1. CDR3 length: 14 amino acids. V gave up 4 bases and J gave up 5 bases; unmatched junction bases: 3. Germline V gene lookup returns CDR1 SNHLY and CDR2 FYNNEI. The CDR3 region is CASSGTGGAYGYTF. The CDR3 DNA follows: TGTGCCAGCAGTGGGACAGGGGGCGCGTATGGCTACACCTTC.

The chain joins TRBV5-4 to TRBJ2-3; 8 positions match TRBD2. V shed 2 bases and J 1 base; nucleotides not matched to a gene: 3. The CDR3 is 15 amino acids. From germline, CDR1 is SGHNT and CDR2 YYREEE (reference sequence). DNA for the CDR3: TGTGCCAGCAGCTTCCCAGCGGGGGGCACAGATACGCAGTATTTT. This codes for CASSFPAGGTDTQYF.

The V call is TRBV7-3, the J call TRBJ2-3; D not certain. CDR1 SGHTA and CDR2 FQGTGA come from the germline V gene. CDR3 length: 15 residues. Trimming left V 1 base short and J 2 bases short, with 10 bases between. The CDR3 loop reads CASSLSGRTTDTQYF. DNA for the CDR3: TGTGCCAGCAGCTTAAGCGGCAGAACCACAGATACGCAGTATTTT.

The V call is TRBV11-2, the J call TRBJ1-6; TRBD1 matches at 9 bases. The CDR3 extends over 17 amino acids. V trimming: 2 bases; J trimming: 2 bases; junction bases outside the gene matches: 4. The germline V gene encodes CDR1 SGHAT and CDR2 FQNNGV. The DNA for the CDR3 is TGTGCCAGCAGCTTATCGAGACAGGGGGCCTATAATTCACCCCTCCACTTT. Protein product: CASSLSRQGAYNSPLHF.

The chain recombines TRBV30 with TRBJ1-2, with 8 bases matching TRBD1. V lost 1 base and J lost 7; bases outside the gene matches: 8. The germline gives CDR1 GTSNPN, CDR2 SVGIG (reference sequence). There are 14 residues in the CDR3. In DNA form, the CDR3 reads TGTGCCTGGAGTGAAGGGACAGGTGCCTCTGGCTACACCTTC. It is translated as CAWSEGTGASGYTF.

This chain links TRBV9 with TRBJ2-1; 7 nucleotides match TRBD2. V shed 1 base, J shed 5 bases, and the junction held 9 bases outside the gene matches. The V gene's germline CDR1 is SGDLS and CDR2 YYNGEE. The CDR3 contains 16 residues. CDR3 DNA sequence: TGTGCCAGCAGCGTAACGGGAGGAAGGGTAGACAATGAGCAGTTCTTC. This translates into CASSVTGGRVDNEQFF.

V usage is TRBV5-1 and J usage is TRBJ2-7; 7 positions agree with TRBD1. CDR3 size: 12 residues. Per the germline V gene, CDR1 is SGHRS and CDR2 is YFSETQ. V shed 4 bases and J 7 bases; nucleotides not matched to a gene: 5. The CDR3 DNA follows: TGCGCCAGCAGCCACGACAGGGCTGAGCAGTACTTC. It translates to CASSHDRAEQYF.

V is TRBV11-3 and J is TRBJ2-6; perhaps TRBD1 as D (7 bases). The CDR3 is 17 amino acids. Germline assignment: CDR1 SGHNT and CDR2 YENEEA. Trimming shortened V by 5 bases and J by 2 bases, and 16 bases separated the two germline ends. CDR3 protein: CASSAGGTPTGANVLTF. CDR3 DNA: TGTGCCAGCAGCGCAGGGGGGACCCCCACTGGGGCCAACGTCCTGACTTTC.

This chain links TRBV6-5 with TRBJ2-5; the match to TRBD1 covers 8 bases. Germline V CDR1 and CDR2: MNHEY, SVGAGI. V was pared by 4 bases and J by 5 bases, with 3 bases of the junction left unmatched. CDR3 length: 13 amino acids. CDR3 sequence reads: CASSFRTGETQYF. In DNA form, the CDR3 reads TGTGCCAGCAGTTTTCGGACAGGGGAGACCCAGTACTTC.

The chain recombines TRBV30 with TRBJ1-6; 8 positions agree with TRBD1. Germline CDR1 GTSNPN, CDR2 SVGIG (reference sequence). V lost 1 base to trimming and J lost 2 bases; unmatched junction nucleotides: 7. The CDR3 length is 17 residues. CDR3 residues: CAWSADRGSTYNSPLHF. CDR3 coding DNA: TGTGCCTGGAGTGCCGACAGGGGTTCGACCTATAATTCACCCCTCCACTTT. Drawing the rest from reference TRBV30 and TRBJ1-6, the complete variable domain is SQTIHQWPATLVQPVGSPLSLECTVEGTSNPNLYWYRQAAGRGLQLLFYSVGIGQISSEVPQNLSASRPQDRQFILSSKKLLLSDSGFYLCAWSADRGSTYNSPLHFGNGTRLTVT.

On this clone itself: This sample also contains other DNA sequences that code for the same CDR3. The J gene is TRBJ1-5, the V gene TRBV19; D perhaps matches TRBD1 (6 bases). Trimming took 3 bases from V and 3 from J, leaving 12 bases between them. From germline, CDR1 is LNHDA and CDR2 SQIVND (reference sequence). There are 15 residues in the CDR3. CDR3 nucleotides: TGTGCCAGTAGTATTGGAGGACAGAACAATCAGCCCCAGCATTTT. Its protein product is CASSIGGQNNQPQHF. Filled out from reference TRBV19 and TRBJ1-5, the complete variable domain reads DGGITQSPKYLFRKEGQNVTLSCEQNLNHDAMYWYRQDPGQGLRLIYYSQIVNDFQKGDIAEGYSVSREKKESFPLTVTSAQKNPTAFYLCASSIGGQNNQPQHFGDGTRLSIL.